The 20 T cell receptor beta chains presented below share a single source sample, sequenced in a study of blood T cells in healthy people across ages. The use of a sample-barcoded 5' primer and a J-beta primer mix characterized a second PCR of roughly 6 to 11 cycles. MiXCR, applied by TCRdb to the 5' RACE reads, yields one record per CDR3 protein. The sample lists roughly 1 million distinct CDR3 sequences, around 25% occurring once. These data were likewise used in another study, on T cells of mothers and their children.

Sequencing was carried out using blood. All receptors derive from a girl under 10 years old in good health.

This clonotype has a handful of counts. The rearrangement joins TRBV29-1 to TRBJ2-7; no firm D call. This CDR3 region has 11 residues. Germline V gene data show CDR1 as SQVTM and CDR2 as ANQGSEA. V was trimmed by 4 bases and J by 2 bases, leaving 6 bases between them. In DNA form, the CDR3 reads TGCAGCGTTGTCCACGCCTACGAGCAGTACTTC. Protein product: CSVVHAYEQYF.

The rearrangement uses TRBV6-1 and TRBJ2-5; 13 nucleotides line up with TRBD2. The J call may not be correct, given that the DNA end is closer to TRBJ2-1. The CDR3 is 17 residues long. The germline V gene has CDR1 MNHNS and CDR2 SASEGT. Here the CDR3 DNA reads TGTGCCAGCATCATTTCGTCGGGACTAGCGGGGAACAATGAGCAGTTCTTC. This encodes CASIISSGLAGNNEQFF.

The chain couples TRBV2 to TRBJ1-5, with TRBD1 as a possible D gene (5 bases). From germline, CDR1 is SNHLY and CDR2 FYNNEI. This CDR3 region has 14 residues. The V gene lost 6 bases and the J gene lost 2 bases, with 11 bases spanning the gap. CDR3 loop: CASRRDLGNQPQHF. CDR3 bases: TGTGCCAGCAGGAGGGACCTGGGCAATCAGCCCCAGCATTTT.

The CDR3 region is CSVRGYGYTF. The DNA for the CDR3 is TGCAGCGTCAGGGGGTATGGCTACACCTTC. The chain links TRBV29-1 to TRBJ1-2; 7 bases agree with TRBD1. V gave up 6 bases and J gave up 5 bases; unmatched junction bases: 0. The CDR3 spans 10 residues. Germline V gene lookup returns CDR1 SQVTM and CDR2 ANQGSEA.

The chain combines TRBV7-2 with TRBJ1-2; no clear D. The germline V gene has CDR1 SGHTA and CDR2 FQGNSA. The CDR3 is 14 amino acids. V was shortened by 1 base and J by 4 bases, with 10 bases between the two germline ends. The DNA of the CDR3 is TGTGCCAGCAGCTTAGTTCGGGGAGGCTATGGCTACACCTTC. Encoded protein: CASSLVRGGYGYTF.

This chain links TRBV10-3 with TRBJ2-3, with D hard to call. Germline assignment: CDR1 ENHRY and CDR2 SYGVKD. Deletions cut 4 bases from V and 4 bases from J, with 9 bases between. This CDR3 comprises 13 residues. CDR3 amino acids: CAISASESDTQYF. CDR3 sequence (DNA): TGTGCCATCAGTGCGAGTGAATCAGATACGCAGTATTTT.

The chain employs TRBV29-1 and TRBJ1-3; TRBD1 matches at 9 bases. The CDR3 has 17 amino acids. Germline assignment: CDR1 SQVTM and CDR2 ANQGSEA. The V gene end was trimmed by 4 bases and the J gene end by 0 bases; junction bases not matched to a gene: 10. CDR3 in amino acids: CSVGGELDRGSGNTIYF. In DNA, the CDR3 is TGCAGCGTTGGGGGGGAATTGGACAGGGGCTCTGGAAACACCATATATTTT.

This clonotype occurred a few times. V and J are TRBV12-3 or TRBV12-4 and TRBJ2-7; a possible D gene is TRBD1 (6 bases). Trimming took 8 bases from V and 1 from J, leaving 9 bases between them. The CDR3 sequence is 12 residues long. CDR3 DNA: TGTGCCAGCGTAGGGACATCCTACGAGCAGTACTTC. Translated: CASVGTSYEQYF.

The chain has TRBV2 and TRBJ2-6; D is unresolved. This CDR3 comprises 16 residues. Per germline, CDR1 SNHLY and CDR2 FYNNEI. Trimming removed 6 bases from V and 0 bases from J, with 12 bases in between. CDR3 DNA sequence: TGTGCCAGCAGGGCACGAGGCAGCTCTGGGGCCAACGTCCTGACTTTC. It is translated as CASRARGSSGANVLTF.

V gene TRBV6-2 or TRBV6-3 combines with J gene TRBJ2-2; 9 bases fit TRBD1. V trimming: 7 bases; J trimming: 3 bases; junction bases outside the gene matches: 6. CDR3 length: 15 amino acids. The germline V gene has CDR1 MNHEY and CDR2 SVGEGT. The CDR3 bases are TGTGCCAGCACTATCTGGGACAGGGACACCGGGGAGCTGTTTTTT. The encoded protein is CASTIWDRDTGELFF.

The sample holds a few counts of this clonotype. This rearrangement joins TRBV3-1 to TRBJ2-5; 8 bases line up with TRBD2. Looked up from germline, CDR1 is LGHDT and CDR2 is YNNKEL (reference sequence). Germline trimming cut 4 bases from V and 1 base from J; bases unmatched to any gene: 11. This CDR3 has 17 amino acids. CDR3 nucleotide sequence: TGTGCCAGCAGCCCCCCGGGGGCGGGGGGTACCCAAGAGACCCAGTACTTC. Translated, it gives CASSPPGAGGTQETQYF.

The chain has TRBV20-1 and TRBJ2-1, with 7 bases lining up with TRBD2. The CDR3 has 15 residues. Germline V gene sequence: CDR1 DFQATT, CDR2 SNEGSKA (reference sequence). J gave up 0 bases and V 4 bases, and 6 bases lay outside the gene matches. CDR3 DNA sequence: TGCAGTGCTACAATGAGCGGGATCTCCTACAATGAGCAGTTCTTC. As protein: CSATMSGISYNEQFF.

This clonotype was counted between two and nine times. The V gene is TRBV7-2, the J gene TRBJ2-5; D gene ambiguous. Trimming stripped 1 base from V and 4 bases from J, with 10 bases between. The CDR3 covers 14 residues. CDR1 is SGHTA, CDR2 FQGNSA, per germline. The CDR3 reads CASSLEAEGETQYF. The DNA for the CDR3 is TGTGCCAGCAGCTTAGAGGCAGAAGGAGAGACCCAGTACTTC.

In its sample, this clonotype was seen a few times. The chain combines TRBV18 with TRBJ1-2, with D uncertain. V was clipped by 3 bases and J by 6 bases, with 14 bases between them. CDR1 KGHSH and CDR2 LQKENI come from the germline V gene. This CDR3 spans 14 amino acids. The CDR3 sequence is CASSPDDGVDGYTF. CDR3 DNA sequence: TGTGCCAGCTCACCGGACGACGGCGTAGATGGCTACACCTTC.

CDR3 sequence: CASSFTAGGELFF. The CDR3, as DNA: TGCGCCAGCAGCTTCACAGCGGGAGGGGAGCTGTTTTTT. The chain joins TRBV5-1 to TRBJ2-2; TRBD2 matches at 7 bases. The J segment lost 8 bases and the V segment lost 2 bases, leaving 3 bases of the junction unmatched. In germline, CDR1 is SGHRS, CDR2 YFSETQ. CDR3 size: 13 residues.

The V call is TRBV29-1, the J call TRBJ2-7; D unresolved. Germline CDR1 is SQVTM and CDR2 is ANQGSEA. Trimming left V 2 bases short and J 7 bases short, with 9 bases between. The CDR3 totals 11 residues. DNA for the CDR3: TGCAGCGTTGAATTGGGGAAGGAGCAGTACTTC. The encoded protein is CSVELGKEQYF.

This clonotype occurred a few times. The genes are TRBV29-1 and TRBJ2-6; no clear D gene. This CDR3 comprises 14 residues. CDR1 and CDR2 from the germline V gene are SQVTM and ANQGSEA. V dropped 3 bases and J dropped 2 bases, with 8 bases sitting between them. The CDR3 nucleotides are TGCAGCGTTGACGACGGCACTGGGGCCAACGTCCTGACTTTC. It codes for CSVDDGTGANVLTF. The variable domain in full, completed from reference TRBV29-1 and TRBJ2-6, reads SAVISQKPSRDICQRGTSLTIQCQVDSQVTMMFWYRQQPGQSLTLIATANQGSEATYESGFVIDKFPISRPNLTFSTLTVSNMSPEDSSIYLCSVDDGTGANVLTFGAGSRLTVL.

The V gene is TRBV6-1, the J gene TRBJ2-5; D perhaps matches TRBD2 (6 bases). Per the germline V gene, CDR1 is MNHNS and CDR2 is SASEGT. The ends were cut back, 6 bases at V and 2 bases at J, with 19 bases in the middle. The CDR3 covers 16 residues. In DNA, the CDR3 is TGTGCCAGCAGCCCGGGGGTGTGGGAGGTACAAGAGACCCAGTACTTC. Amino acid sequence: CASSPGVWEVQETQYF.

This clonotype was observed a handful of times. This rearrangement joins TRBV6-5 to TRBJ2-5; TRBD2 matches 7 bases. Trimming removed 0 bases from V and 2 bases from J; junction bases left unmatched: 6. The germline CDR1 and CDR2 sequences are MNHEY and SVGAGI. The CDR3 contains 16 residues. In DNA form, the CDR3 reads TGTGCCAGCAGTTACTCCCTAGCGGTCCCTCAAGAGACCCAGTACTTC. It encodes CASSYSLAVPQETQYF.

The CDR3 here is CASSLVYFEETQYF. In nucleotides, the CDR3 is TGCGCCAGCAGCTTGGTATACTTCGAAGAGACCCAGTACTTC. The chain carries TRBV5-1 and TRBJ2-5; the D is unclear. From germline, CDR1 is SGHRS and CDR2 YFSETQ. V lost 0 bases and J 3 bases, leaving 9 bases between the germline ends. The CDR3 runs to 14 residues. The full variable domain, completed using reference TRBV5-1 and TRBJ2-5, is KAGVTQTPRYLIKTRGQQVTLSCSPISGHRSVSWYQQTPGQGLQFLFEYFSETQRNKGNFPGRFSGRQFSNSRSEMNVSTLELGDSALYLCASSLVYFEETQYFGPGTRLLVL.